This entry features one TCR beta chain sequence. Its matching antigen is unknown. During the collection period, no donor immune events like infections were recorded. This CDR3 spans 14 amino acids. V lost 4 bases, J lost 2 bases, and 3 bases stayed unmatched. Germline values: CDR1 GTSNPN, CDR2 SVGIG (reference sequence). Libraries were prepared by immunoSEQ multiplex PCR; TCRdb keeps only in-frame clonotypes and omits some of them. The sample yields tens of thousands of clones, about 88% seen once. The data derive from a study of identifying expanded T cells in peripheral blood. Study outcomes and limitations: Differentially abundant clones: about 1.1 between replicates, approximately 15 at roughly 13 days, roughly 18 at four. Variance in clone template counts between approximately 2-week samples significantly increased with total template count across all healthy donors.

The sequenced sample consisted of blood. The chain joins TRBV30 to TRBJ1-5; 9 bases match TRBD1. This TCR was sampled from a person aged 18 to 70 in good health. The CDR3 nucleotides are TGTGCCTGGAATCGACAGGGGGGCAATCAGCCCCAGCATTTT. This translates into CAWNRQGGNQPQHF.